The 19 T cell receptor beta chains below all came from one sample that was sequenced in a study of blood T cell repertoires in COVID-19. TCRdb's table, derived via immunoSEQ multiplex PCR, lists solely in-frame clones and lacks some. The data contain 70,000 or so clones, around nine tenths of them singletons. The specimen sequenced was peripheral blood. The receptors derive from a human donor in a cohort sampled during active COVID-19.

The chain combines TRBV19 with TRBJ2-3; TRBD2 aligns across 8 bases. V shed 3 bases, J shed 3 bases, and the junction held 8 bases outside the gene matches. This CDR3 is 16 amino acids long. Germline V gene data show CDR1 as LNHDA and CDR2 as SQIVND (reference sequence). CDR3 protein: CASSISSGSGTDTQYF. The CDR3 DNA is TGTGCCAGTAGTATCTCGAGCGGGAGCGGAACAGATACGCAGTATTTT.

The chain is built from TRBV18 and TRBJ2-3, with 10 bases that match TRBD2. There are 17 residues in the CDR3. Per germline, CDR1 KGHSH and CDR2 LQKENI. Trimming cost V 3 bases and J 4 bases; bases outside gene matches: 10. CDR3 sequence: CASSPQISSGSADTQYF. The CDR3 coding sequence is TGTGCCAGCTCACCGCAGATATCTAGCGGGAGTGCAGATACGCAGTATTTT.

The chain is built from TRBV7-2 and TRBJ2-3, with D perhaps matching TRBD1 (6 bases). Trimming shortened V by 5 bases and J by 2 bases, and 14 bases separated the two germline ends. This CDR3 is 15 amino acids long. Germline V lookup: CDR1 SGHTA, CDR2 FQGNSA. The CDR3 DNA is TGTGCCAGCAGCGCCCAGGGGTCCCCCACAGATACGCAGTATTTT. It encodes CASSAQGSPTDTQYF.

The V gene is TRBV18, the J gene TRBJ1-1; tentatively, D is TRBD1 (6 bases). Germline V gene lookup returns CDR1 KGHSH and CDR2 LQKENI. The CDR3 has 15 amino acids. The V gene lost 6 bases and the J gene lost 0 bases, with 14 bases spanning the gap. CDR3 DNA: TGTGCCAGCTCGCACGTGCCAGGGGTGAACACTGAAGCTTTCTTT. Its translation: CASSHVPGVNTEAFF.

This chain connects TRBV13 to TRBJ2-1; D gene uncertain. Germline CDR1 reads PRHDT; CDR2 reads FYEKMQ (reference sequence). The CDR3 is made up of 15 amino acids. Trimming pared 5 bases from V and 7 bases from J, leaving 18 bases between. The DNA for the CDR3 is TGTGCCAGCAGCACACCCGTCCGTGTGGTGAATGAGCAGTTCTTC. Translated, it gives CASSTPVRVVNEQFF.

The chain employs TRBV6-5 and TRBJ2-1; D not resolved. Germline CDR1 MNHEY, CDR2 SVGAGI. CDR3 size: 12 residues. The V and J ends lost 2 bases and 13 bases respectively, with 12 bases between them. For the CDR3, the DNA is TGTGCCAGCAGTTACAGAGCTGGTGGTCAGTTCTTC. Translating it yields CASSYRAGGQFF.

The chain recombines TRBV5-5 with TRBJ2-1; weak D call: TRBD2 (6 bases). This CDR3 comprises 15 residues. Germline V CDR1 and CDR2: SGHKS, YYEKEE (reference sequence). Between the trimmed V and J ends, which lost 0 bases and 1 base, there was a span of 8 bases. CDR3 DNA: TGTGCCAGCAGCTTGGAAGGGACTTCCTACAATGAGCAGTTCTTC. The encoded protein is CASSLEGTSYNEQFF.

V is TRBV5-4 and J is TRBJ2-1; 8 bases agree with TRBD2. V gave up 2 bases and J gave up 7 bases; unmatched junction bases: 8. Germline values: CDR1 SGHNT, CDR2 YYREEE (reference sequence). The CDR3 has 15 residues. CDR3 protein: CASSFPGTRANEQFF. In DNA, the CDR3 is TGTGCCAGCAGCTTCCCCGGGACTAGGGCAAATGAGCAGTTCTTC.

V gene TRBV28 combines with J gene TRBJ2-2; 9 bases are a match to TRBD1. Trimming removed 6 bases from V and 6 bases from J; junction bases left unmatched: 8. This CDR3 is 15 amino acids long. CDR1 is MDHEN and CDR2 is SYDVKM in the germline V gene. The CDR3 sequence: CASRAGTGRSGELFF. Written as DNA, the CDR3 is TGTGCCAGCAGAGCCGGGACAGGGCGATCCGGGGAGCTGTTTTTT.

DNA of the CDR3: TGTGCCAGCAGCCAAGATAGTGGGCTGGAGCGGGAGCGGACGGAAGAGACCCAGTACTTC. Protein product: CASSQDSGLERERTEETQYF. The J gene is TRBJ2-5, the V gene TRBV3-1 (or the pseudogene TRBV3-2); 8 nucleotides line up with TRBD2. The CDR3 has 20 amino acids. The junction had 18 bases not matched to a gene; V was cut back by 0 bases and J by 3 bases. Germline V lookup: CDR1 LGHDT, CDR2 YNNKEL (reference sequence).

This sequence joins TRBV6-2 or TRBV6-3 and TRBJ1-2; D gene ambiguous. V lost 3 bases to trimming and J lost 3 bases, with 17 bases between them. CDR1 and CDR2 from the germline V gene are MNHEY and SVGEGT. CDR3 size: 16 residues. The CDR3 loop reads CASSYSALGGDYGYTF. CDR3 bases: TGTGCCAGCAGTTATTCGGCCTTAGGCGGGGACTATGGCTACACCTTC.

The CDR3, as DNA: TGTGCCAGCAGTCTCTATACAGGGGCTGGAAACACCATATATTTT. Its translation: CASSLYTGAGNTIYF. J is TRBJ1-3 and V is TRBV6-2 or TRBV6-3; TRBD1 matches at 7 bases. Germline CDR1 reads MNHEY; CDR2 reads SVGEGT. CDR3 length: 15 residues. V dropped 5 bases and J dropped 2; count of bases not matched to a gene: 6.

The chain uses TRBV7-9 and TRBJ2-7; TRBD1 matches 7 bases. The V gene end was trimmed by 5 bases and the J gene end by 1 base; junction bases not matched to a gene: 11. The CDR3 length is 16 residues. Germline CDR1 reads SEHNR; CDR2 reads FQNEAQ (reference sequence). The CDR3 region is CASSPLSRQGSYEQYF. For the CDR3, the DNA is TGTGCCAGCAGCCCACTATCCCGACAGGGATCCTACGAGCAGTACTTC. Supplemented by reference TRBV7-9 and TRBJ2-7, the full variable domain reads DTGVSQNPRHKITKRGQNVTFRCDPISEHNRLYWYRQTLGQGPEFLTYFQNEAQLEKSRLLSDRFSAERPKGSFSTLEIQRTEQGDSAMYLCASSPLSRQGSYEQYFGPGTRLTVT.

The genes are TRBV11-2 and TRBJ2-1, with TRBD2 matching 9 bases. Germline V gene lookup returns CDR1 SGHAT and CDR2 FQNNGV. The CDR3 totals 17 residues. V shed 2 bases, J shed 3 bases, and the junction held 8 bases outside the gene matches. The CDR3 DNA is TGTGCCAGCAGCTTAACGGCTGCGGGAGGGGTCTACAATGAGCAGTTCTTC. Translating it yields CASSLTAAGGVYNEQFF.

This clone was counted a few times. V usage is TRBV5-4 and J usage is TRBJ2-2; D might be TRBD2 (5 bases). CDR3 length: 16 amino acids. The ends were cut back, 3 bases at V and 0 bases at J, with 12 bases in the middle. The V gene's germline CDR1 is SGHNT and CDR2 YYREEE (reference sequence). CDR3 nucleotides: TGTGCCAGCAGCTGGGGAGACGGGGCGAACACCGGGGAGCTGTTTTTT. It translates to CASSWGDGANTGELFF.

This clone occurred once. The CDR3 DNA reads TGTGCCAGTAGCCGGGACAGTGAAGAGACCCAGTACTTC. This translates into CASSRDSEETQYF. The chain combines TRBV19 with TRBJ2-5; 7 bases are a match to TRBD1. This CDR3 has 13 residues. Germline trimming cut 6 bases from V and 3 bases from J; bases unmatched to any gene: 4. Germline-derived CDR1 and CDR2 are LNHDA and SQIVND (reference sequence).

This sequence joins TRBV9 and TRBJ1-3; a possible D gene is TRBD1 (5 bases). Germline CDR1 and CDR2: SGDLS and YYNGEE. The ends were cut back, 0 bases at V and 2 bases at J, with 9 bases in the middle. This CDR3 comprises 15 residues. Here the CDR3 DNA reads TGTGCCAGCAGCGTAGAGGGAGGGGCTGGAAACACCATATATTTT. As protein: CASSVEGGAGNTIYF.

V usage is TRBV4-2 and J usage is TRBJ1-5; TRBD1 matches at 7 bases. There are 15 residues in the CDR3. V dropped 0 bases and J dropped 4; count of bases not matched to a gene: 3. CDR1 is LGHNA and CDR2 is YNFKEQ in the germline V gene. For the CDR3, the DNA is TGTGCCAGCAGCCAAGAGGGGGACAGTAATCAGCCCCAGCATTTT. It codes for CASSQEGDSNQPQHF.

The chain is built from TRBV5-5 and TRBJ1-2; perhaps TRBD1 as D (5 bases). Trimming took 7 bases from V and 0 from J, leaving 13 bases between them. The CDR3 covers 14 residues. The germline gives CDR1 SGHKS, CDR2 YYEKEE (reference sequence). CDR3 sequence reads: CASEVRGANYGYTF. The DNA of the CDR3 is TGTGCCAGCGAGGTGCGGGGGGCTAACTATGGCTACACCTTC.